The rows below give T cell receptor beta chains drawn from one sample of a study of T-cell memory formation after mild COVID-19. TCRdb re-called the 5' RACE reads through MiXCR, storing one row per CDR3 protein. The sample contains approximately 400,000 distinct CDR3 sequences, under 20% of which appear only once. The source material was PBMCs or a T cell subset sorted from them (not recorded which). The receptors originated from a man aged 18-30 years who had mild COVID-19 (a few samples of this study predate the infection). Cell type and time point are not known. CDR3s include the opening cysteine and the closing phenylalanine or tryptophan. A D gene is named only where the DNA matches it firmly. Clone size is stated in some rows and not others, as once, few, many or a class when expanded.

d_gene: TRBD1; j_gene: TRBJ2-4; v_gene: TRBV20-1; abundance: few; CDR3aa: CSAGTAAKNIQYF; CDR3nt: TGCAGTGCTGGGACAGCTGCCAAAAACATTCAGTACTTC
d_gene: .; j_gene: TRBJ2-5; v_gene: TRBV2; abundance: many; CDR3aa: CASSPGPNQETQYF; CDR3nt: TGTGCCAGCAGCCCGGGACCAAACCAAGAGACCCAGTACTTC
d_gene: .; j_gene: TRBJ2-1; v_gene: TRBV7-9; abundance: few; CDR3aa: CASSQTTGTYNEQFF; CDR3nt: TGTGCCAGCAGCCAAACTACCGGGACCTACAATGAGCAGTTCTTC
d_gene: TRBD2; j_gene: TRBJ2-3; v_gene: TRBV5-4; abundance: many; CDR3aa: CASSLAGGSDTQYF; CDR3nt: TGTGCCAGCAGCTTGGCGGGGGGGTCGGATACGCAGTATTTT
d_gene: .; j_gene: TRBJ1-1; v_gene: TRBV25-1; abundance: .; CDR3aa: CASRVDENTEAFF; CDR3nt: TGTGCCAGCCGAGTGGACGAGAACACTGAAGCTTTCTTT
d_gene: TRBD1; j_gene: TRBJ2-5; v_gene: TRBV2; abundance: few; CDR3aa: CASTAGTGQETQYF; CDR3nt: TGTGCCAGCACCGCCGGGACAGGCCAAGAGACCCAGTACTTC
d_gene: .; j_gene: TRBJ2-2; v_gene: TRBV5-1; abundance: few; CDR3aa: CASSLVELNTGELFF; CDR3nt: TGCGCCAGCAGCTTGGTTGAGTTAAACACCGGGGAGCTGTTTTTT
d_gene: .; j_gene: TRBJ2-5; v_gene: TRBV4-1; abundance: many; CDR3aa: CASSQDISLQETQYF; CDR3nt: TGCGCCAGCAGCCAAGATATAAGCCTCCAAGAGACCCAGTACTTC
d_gene: .; j_gene: TRBJ2-7; v_gene: TRBV7-2; abundance: .; CDR3aa: CASTQVAGAYEQYF; CDR3nt: TGTGCCAGCACCCAGGTGGCGGGGGCGTACGAGCAGTACTTC
d_gene: .; j_gene: TRBJ2-4; v_gene: TRBV4-3; abundance: few; CDR3aa: CASSQSTSTSENIQYF; CDR3nt: TGCGCCAGCAGCCAATCGACTAGTACCAGCGAAAACATTCAGTACTTC
d_gene: TRBD1; j_gene: TRBJ1-2; v_gene: TRBV18; abundance: .; CDR3aa: CASSPWPPGTGGLSSGYTF; CDR3nt: TGTGCCAGCTCACCGTGGCCCCCGGGGACAGGGGGTTTATCGTCTGGCTACACCTTC
d_gene: TRBD1; j_gene: TRBJ1-5; v_gene: TRBV5-1; abundance: .; CDR3aa: CASSIEGANQPQHF; CDR3nt: TGCGCCAGCAGCATCGAGGGGGCGAATCAGCCCCAGCATTTT
d_gene: .; j_gene: TRBJ1-2; v_gene: TRBV28; abundance: .; CDR3aa: CAGGRGEGYTF; CDR3nt: TGTGCCGGTGGAAGGGGGGAAGGCTACACCTTC
d_gene: .; j_gene: TRBJ1-2; v_gene: TRBV6-6; abundance: .; CDR3aa: CASSHGPTDNYGYTF; CDR3nt: TGTGCCAGCAGCCACGGCCCAACAGACAACTATGGCTACACCTTC
d_gene: .; j_gene: TRBJ2-5; v_gene: TRBV7-2; abundance: few; CDR3aa: CASSFGLETQYF; CDR3nt: TGTGCCAGCAGCTTTGGTCTGGAGACCCAGTACTTC
d_gene: TRBD1; j_gene: TRBJ2-7; v_gene: TRBV5-1; abundance: many; CDR3aa: CASTDRGAYEQYF; CDR3nt: TGCGCCAGCACAGACAGGGGTGCCTACGAGCAGTACTTC
d_gene: .; j_gene: TRBJ2-5; v_gene: TRBV5-8; abundance: .; CDR3aa: CASSWGGGGLQETQYF; CDR3nt: TGTGCCAGCAGCTGGGGAGGTGGGGGCCTTCAAGAGACCCAGTACTTC
d_gene: .; j_gene: TRBJ1-5; v_gene: TRBV6-5; abundance: few; CDR3aa: CASSYSGLGPQHF; CDR3nt: TGTGCCAGCAGTTACTCAGGGCTGGGGCCCCAGCATTTT
d_gene: TRBD2; j_gene: TRBJ2-7; v_gene: TRBV7-2; abundance: few; CDR3aa: CASSAIAGGGTYEQYF; CDR3nt: TGTGCCAGCAGCGCGATAGCGGGGGGTGGGACCTACGAGCAGTACTTC
d_gene: TRBD2; j_gene: TRBJ2-2; v_gene: TRBV6-5; abundance: .; CDR3aa: CASRRRDFSGGPNTGDLFF; CDR3nt: TGTGCCAGCAGGCGCCGCGACTTTAGCGGGGGCCCGAACACCGGGGATCTGTTTTTT
d_gene: .; j_gene: TRBJ1-1; v_gene: TRBV6-6; abundance: .; CDR3aa: CASSYVSLNTEAFF; CDR3nt: TGTGCCAGCAGTTACGTTTCCCTGAACACTGAAGCTTTCTTT
d_gene: TRBD1; j_gene: TRBJ1-2; v_gene: TRBV30; abundance: .; CDR3aa: CAWTLPGQGRSYGYTF; CDR3nt: TGTGCCTGGACCCTCCCGGGACAGGGGAGGTCCTATGGCTACACCTTC
d_gene: .; j_gene: TRBJ2-6; v_gene: TRBV4-2; abundance: .; CDR3aa: CASSQDNNSGANVLTF; CDR3nt: TGTGCCAGCAGCCAAGATAACAACTCTGGGGCCAACGTCCTGACTTTC
d_gene: TRBD2; j_gene: TRBJ2-1; v_gene: TRBV5-4; abundance: .; CDR3aa: CASSSASGAYNEQFF; CDR3nt: TGTGCCAGCAGCTCGGCTAGCGGGGCCTACAATGAGCAGTTCTTC
d_gene: .; j_gene: TRBJ1-2; v_gene: TRBV12-3/TRBV12-4; abundance: few; CDR3aa: CASSSIFLSSRGYTF; CDR3nt: TGTGCCAGCAGTTCGATTTTTCTCTCCTCGCGTGGCTACACCTTC
d_gene: TRBD2; j_gene: TRBJ2-5; v_gene: TRBV5-1; abundance: .; CDR3aa: CASSVGGGAETQYF; CDR3nt: TGCGCCAGCAGCGTCGGGGGAGGGGCAGAGACCCAGTACTTC
d_gene: .; j_gene: TRBJ1-2; v_gene: TRBV11-2; abundance: few; CDR3aa: CASRQGWGDYGYTF; CDR3nt: TGTGCCAGCAGACAGGGCTGGGGCGACTATGGCTACACCTTC
d_gene: TRBD1; j_gene: TRBJ1-2; v_gene: TRBV19; abundance: .; CDR3aa: CASRQGAAPDYGYTF; CDR3nt: TGTGCCAGTAGACAGGGGGCCGCCCCGGACTATGGCTACACCTTC
d_gene: .; j_gene: TRBJ2-5; v_gene: TRBV3-1; abundance: .; CDR3aa: CASHRVGSRTQYF; CDR3nt: TGTGCCAGCCACAGGGTGGGGTCCCGGACCCAGTACTTC
d_gene: .; j_gene: TRBJ1-5; v_gene: TRBV6-5; abundance: .; CDR3aa: CASSKFGTGNQPQHF; CDR3nt: TGTGCCAGCAGTAAATTTGGAACCGGGAATCAGCCCCAGCATTTT
d_gene: .; j_gene: TRBJ1-1; v_gene: TRBV7-8; abundance: .; CDR3aa: CASSLGTTANTEAFF; CDR3nt: TGTGCCAGCAGCTTGGGGACGACAGCGAACACTGAAGCTTTCTTT
d_gene: TRBD1; j_gene: TRBJ1-5; v_gene: TRBV12-3/TRBV12-4; abundance: .; CDR3aa: CASSSRQGSNQPQHF; CDR3nt: TGTGCCAGCAGTTCGCGACAGGGGAGCAATCAGCCCCAGCATTTT
d_gene: TRBD2; j_gene: TRBJ2-5; v_gene: TRBV6-6; abundance: .; CDR3aa: CASSRGGDETQYF; CDR3nt: TGTGCCAGCAGCCGGGGGGGTGATGAGACCCAGTACTTC
d_gene: TRBD2; j_gene: TRBJ2-3; v_gene: TRBV4-2; abundance: .; CDR3aa: CASSQDPSGLAGGTDTQYF; CDR3nt: TGTGCCAGCAGCCAAGATCCCTCCGGACTAGCGGGGGGCACAGATACGCAGTATTTT
d_gene: .; j_gene: TRBJ2-5; v_gene: TRBV12-3/TRBV12-4; abundance: .; CDR3aa: CASSSGGEGPETQYF; CDR3nt: TGTGCCAGCAGTTCGGGGGGCGAAGGGCCGGAGACCCAGTACTTC
d_gene: TRBD2; j_gene: TRBJ2-1; v_gene: TRBV4-2; abundance: many; CDR3aa: CASSQLAGGRNEQFF; CDR3nt: TGTGCCAGCAGCCAGCTAGCGGGGGGGCGCAATGAGCAGTTCTTC
d_gene: TRBD2; j_gene: TRBJ2-1; v_gene: TRBV6-5; abundance: few; CDR3aa: CASRSLAGDYNEQFF; CDR3nt: TGTGCCAGCAGGTCACTAGCGGGGGACTACAATGAGCAGTTCTTC
d_gene: TRBD1; j_gene: TRBJ2-5; v_gene: TRBV2; abundance: .; CDR3aa: CASMGRRTGGETQYF; CDR3nt: TGTGCCAGCATGGGACGTCGGACAGGGGGAGAGACCCAGTACTTC
d_gene: .; j_gene: TRBJ2-1; v_gene: TRBV5-6; abundance: .; CDR3aa: CASSWTAHNEQFF; CDR3nt: TGTGCCAGCAGTTGGACAGCCCACAATGAGCAGTTCTTC
d_gene: .; j_gene: TRBJ1-5; v_gene: TRBV7-2; abundance: .; CDR3aa: CASSPPGPFDQPQHF; CDR3nt: TGTGCCAGCAGCCCCCCGGGGCCTTTTGATCAGCCCCAGCATTTT
d_gene: .; j_gene: TRBJ1-6; v_gene: TRBV4-2; abundance: .; CDR3aa: CASSQETVYNSPLHF; CDR3nt: TGTGCCAGCAGCCAAGAGACAGTTTATAATTCACCCCTCCACTTT
d_gene: TRBD1; j_gene: TRBJ1-2; v_gene: TRBV5-1; abundance: .; CDR3aa: CASSLEGQGLYGYTF; CDR3nt: TGCGCCAGCAGCTTGGAGGGACAGGGGTTATATGGCTACACCTTC
d_gene: .; j_gene: TRBJ2-3; v_gene: TRBV7-2; abundance: few; CDR3aa: CASSQNLRVKTDTQYF; CDR3nt: TGTGCCAGCAGCCAAAACCTCAGGGTTAAGACAGATACGCAGTATTTT
d_gene: .; j_gene: TRBJ1-2; v_gene: TRBV27; abundance: few; CDR3aa: CASCQSGAGPPGYTF; CDR3nt: TGTGCCAGTTGTCAGTCAGGGGCGGGCCCCCCTGGCTACACCTTC
d_gene: TRBD2; j_gene: TRBJ2-1; v_gene: TRBV7-2; abundance: many; CDR3aa: CASSLAGGSEQFF; CDR3nt: TGTGCCAGCAGCTTGGCGGGGGGCAGTGAGCAGTTCTTC
d_gene: .; j_gene: TRBJ2-3; v_gene: TRBV7-3; abundance: .; CDR3aa: CASSHPHETDTQYF; CDR3nt: TGTGCCAGCAGCCACCCCCACGAAACAGATACGCAGTATTTT